This T cell receptor beta chain was captured in a study of shared clonotypes between healthy human individuals. General study findings and limits: Memory subsets had estimated richness that was generally smaller than that of naive subsets. The researchers took only blood, and tissue repertoires probably look different.

Germline loops: CDR1 SGHKS, CDR2 YYEKEE (reference sequence). Deletions cut 0 bases from V and 0 bases from J, with 10 bases between. The CDR3 consists of 15 residues. Some clones are missing from TCRdb's copy, which holds only in-frame ones; the method was immunoSEQ multiplex PCR. The repertoire consists of some 2 million clones, with roughly 94% occurring once and the leading ten covering about 0.13%. As concerns this clone: The antigen is undetermined.

Material for sequencing was naive CD4+ T cells sorted from blood. The sample's subset: CD45RA+ positively selected. The TCR originated in a young man in good health. The J gene is TRBJ2-7, the V gene TRBV5-5; D is uncertain. DNA for the CDR3: TGTGCCAGCAGCTTGGCCCCCTCTACCTCCTACGAGCAGTACTTC. As protein: CASSLAPSTSYEQYF.